The 14 T cell receptor beta chains below all came from one sample that was sequenced in a study of CD8 T cells in ankylosing spondylitis. From the 5' RACE reads, TCRdb called clonotypes with MiXCR, one entry per CDR3 protein. The data contain around 300,000 distinct CDR3 sequences, over 12% of them singletons. The sample taken for sequencing was blood, either unsorted or a sorted T cell fraction (not recorded which). These receptors all come from a male donor with ankylosing spondylitis or in good health (not recorded which).

The chain employs TRBV7-8 and TRBJ1-5; 8 bases align to TRBD1. There are 15 residues in the CDR3. V was clipped by 4 bases and J by 2 bases; unmatched bases: 4. Per the germline V gene, CDR1 is SGHVS and CDR2 is FQNEAQ. The CDR3 here is CASSSDRAGNQPQHF. CDR3 nucleotide sequence: TGTGCCAGCAGCTCGGACAGGGCGGGCAATCAGCCCCAGCATTTT.

This clonotype was seen more than once but under ten times. The chain's CDR3 is CASSSSGGQSTSYNEQFF. The CDR3 bases are TGCGCCAGCAGCTCGTCGGGGGGTCAATCTACCTCCTACAATGAGCAGTTCTTC. The chain is built from TRBV5-1 and TRBJ2-1; 7 bases line up with TRBD2. Trimming at V came to 3 bases and at J to 0 bases, leaving 12 bases not matched to a gene. Germline assignment: CDR1 SGHRS and CDR2 YFSETQ. This CDR3 is built from 18 residues.

The chain recombines TRBV6-1 with TRBJ1-2; D gene unclear. Per germline, CDR1 MNHNS and CDR2 SASEGT. The CDR3 has 14 residues. The V end was cut by 5 bases, the J end by 0 bases, with 10 bases between. CDR3 coding DNA: TGTGCCAGCAGTCGGACGGTGGCTAACTATGGCTACACCTTC. Amino acid sequence: CASSRTVANYGYTF.

This clonotype was recorded a few times. This chain uses TRBV12-3 or TRBV12-4 with TRBJ2-5; 13 bases agree with TRBD2. The CDR3 contains 14 residues. Losses at the gene ends were 6 bases for V and 4 bases for J; bases not matched to a gene: 2. The chain's CDR3 is CASRLAGGPETQYF. In nucleotides, the CDR3 is TGTGCCAGCAGACTAGCGGGAGGGCCAGAGACCCAGTACTTC.

This clonotype was seen a handful of times. This chain joins TRBV13 and TRBJ1-1; D call uncertain. CDR1 is PRHDT, CDR2 FYEKMQ, per germline (reference sequence). This CDR3 region has 17 residues. V lost 5 bases and J lost 6, with 25 bases in between. The CDR3 here is CASSPKERPDSSAEAFF. The CDR3 DNA sequence: TGTGCCAGCAGCCCCAAAGAGAGGCCAGATTCGAGCGCTGAAGCTTTCTTT. Full variable domain (rest looked up from reference TRBV13 and TRBJ1-1): AAGVIQSPRHLIKEKRETATLKCYPIPRHDTVYWYQQGPGQDPQFLISFYEKMQSDKGSIPDRFSAQQFSDYHSELNMSSLELGDSALYFCASSPKERPDSSAEAFFGQGTRLTVV.

This clonotype was seen more than once but under ten times. The chain employs TRBV3-1 and TRBJ1-2; D is ambiguous. The CDR3 has 13 residues. Germline values: CDR1 LGHDT, CDR2 YNNKEL (reference sequence). The V and J ends lost 1 base and 5 bases respectively, with 8 bases between them. CDR3 coding DNA: TGTGCCAGCAGCCAAGGCAAAGTGTATGGCTACACCTTC. Translation gives CASSQGKVYGYTF.

This clonotype was seen only a few times. J is TRBJ1-5 and V is TRBV12-3 or TRBV12-4; D possibly corresponds to TRBD1 (5 bases). CDR3 length: 13 residues. The germline V and J ends were trimmed by 7 bases and 2 bases, with 9 bases remaining between them. The CDR3 nucleotides are TGTGCCAGCAACCGGGACGGCAATCAGCCCCAGCATTTT. Translated, it gives CASNRDGNQPQHF.

The sample holds a few counts of this clonotype. V usage is TRBV3-1 and J usage is TRBJ1-2, with D possibly being TRBD1 (6 bases). Trimming cost V 3 bases and J 3 bases, with 8 bases left between them. From germline, CDR1 is LGHDT and CDR2 YNNKEL (reference sequence). This CDR3 has 13 amino acids. The DNA of the CDR3 is TGTGCCAGCAGCCACAGGGGATACTATGGCTACACCTTC. Its translation is CASSHRGYYGYTF.

The chain employs TRBV12-3 or TRBV12-4 and TRBJ2-7; TRBD2 aligns across 8 bases. Unmatched junction bases numbered 7, after V lost 6 bases and J lost 6 bases. This CDR3 contains 13 residues. The CDR3 reads CASSPRAGGEQYF. The CDR3 DNA reads TGTGCCAGCAGCCCTAGGGCGGGAGGCGAGCAGTACTTC.

This clonotype was found a few times. Here the CDR3 reads CASSRSSGTSANEQFF. The CDR3 DNA reads as TGTGCCAGCAGCCGATCCTCCGGGACTAGCGCGAATGAGCAGTTCTTC. This chain links TRBV4-2 with TRBJ2-1, with TRBD2 matching over 10 bases. The CDR3 has 16 residues. V lost 4 bases and J lost 7; bases outside the gene matches: 10. Germline V gene data show CDR1 as LGHNA and CDR2 as YNFKEQ.

The chain combines TRBV20-1 with TRBJ2-7; TRBD2 matches 10 bases. The CDR3 loop spans 14 amino acids. The V gene's germline CDR1 is DFQATT and CDR2 SNEGSKA (reference sequence). V lost 4 bases and J lost 9; bases outside the gene matches: 12. The CDR3 loop reads CSAIGLAVIRRQYF. CDR3 bases: TGCAGTGCTATAGGACTAGCGGTCATAAGGCGGCAGTACTTC.

Written as DNA, the CDR3 is TGTGCCAGCAGCCCAAGTCCGGTTACAGATACGCAGTATTTT. This codes for CASSPSPVTDTQYF. The chain has TRBV12-3 or TRBV12-4 and TRBJ2-3, with D unclear. Trimming cost V 6 bases and J 3 bases, with 13 bases left between them. The CDR3 covers 14 residues.

The V call is TRBV29-1, the J call TRBJ1-1, with D possibly matching TRBD1 (6 bases). V dropped 8 bases and J dropped 1 base, with 11 bases sitting between them. Per germline, CDR1 SQVTM and CDR2 ANQGSEA. CDR3 size: 12 residues. DNA for the CDR3: TGCAGCATCGGGGGACAGAACACTGAAGCTTTCTTT. Translating gives CSIGGQNTEAFF.

The rearrangement joins TRBV5-1 to TRBJ2-5; D remains ambiguous. Trimming cost V 4 bases and J 1 base, with 8 bases left between them. Germline values: CDR1 SGHRS, CDR2 YFSETQ. The CDR3 has 13 residues. CDR3 nucleotides: TGCGCCAGCAGCGTGGAACCCCAAGAGACCCAGTACTTC. Translation gives CASSVEPQETQYF. The whole variable domain, filled in from reference TRBV5-1 and TRBJ2-5, reads KAGVTQTPRYLIKTRGQQVTLSCSPISGHRSVSWYQQTPGQGLQFLFEYFSETQRNKGNFPGRFSGRQFSNSRSEMNVSTLELGDSALYLCASSVEPQETQYFGPGTRLLVL.